Listed here are 5 T cell receptor beta chains from one sample, sequenced in a study of blood T cell repertoires in COVID-19. Generated by immunoSEQ multiplex PCR, the TCRdb table keeps only in-frame clones and is missing some. The sample includes over 50,000 clones, around 86% of them seen just once. Material for sequencing was peripheral blood. The source of these receptors is a human donor in a cohort sampled during active COVID-19.

V gene TRBV19 combines with J gene TRBJ1-5, with D tentatively TRBD1 (6 bases). V was shortened by 5 bases and J by 7 bases, with 12 bases between the two germline ends. Per germline, CDR1 LNHDA and CDR2 SQIVND (reference sequence). This CDR3 has 13 residues. CDR3 sequence reads: CASSVNRVQPQHF. The CDR3 DNA is TGTGCCAGTAGTGTAAACAGGGTCCAGCCCCAGCATTTT. Based on the CDR3 plus reference TRBV19 and TRBJ1-5, the full variable domain is DGGITQSPKYLFRKEGQNVTLSCEQNLNHDAMYWYRQDPGQGLRLIYYSQIVNDFQKGDIAEGYSVSREKKESFPLTVTSAQKNPTAFYLCASSVNRVQPQHFGDGTRLSIL.

The rearrangement links TRBV5-1 to TRBJ1-3; unclear D gene. From germline, CDR1 is SGHRS and CDR2 YFSETQ. Deletions cut 0 bases from V and 0 bases from J, with 7 bases between. There are 15 residues in the CDR3. In DNA form, the CDR3 reads TGCGCCAGCAGCTTGGTGGCAGGCTCTGGAAACACCATATATTTT. It encodes CASSLVAGSGNTIYF.

V usage is TRBV9 and J usage is TRBJ2-3, with TRBD1 identical over 10 bases. With 3 bases clipped from V and 5 bases from J, the junction kept 6 bases outside the gene matches. CDR3 length equals 15 residues. CDR1 SGDLS and CDR2 YYNGEE come from the germline V gene. CDR3 amino acids: CASSAIRTGGDTQYF. CDR3 DNA: TGTGCCAGCAGCGCCATCAGGACAGGGGGAGATACGCAGTATTTT.

The sample holds a few counts of this clone. The rearrangement joins TRBV5-1 to TRBJ1-2; no clear D gene. The CDR3 is made up of 14 amino acids. Per the germline V gene, CDR1 is SGHRS and CDR2 is YFSETQ. V was cut by 0 bases and J by 4 bases, with 10 bases left in between. The DNA for the CDR3 is TGCGCCAGCAGCTTGGGGGCGGGGAGCTATGGCTACACCTTC. Translating it yields CASSLGAGSYGYTF. The full variable domain, its missing parts supplied by reference TRBV5-1 and TRBJ1-2, is KAGVTQTPRYLIKTRGQQVTLSCSPISGHRSVSWYQQTPGQGLQFLFEYFSETQRNKGNFPGRFSGRQFSNSRSEMNVSTLELGDSALYLCASSLGAGSYGYTFGSGTRLTVV.

The genes are TRBV28 and TRBJ2-7; 7 bases are a match to TRBD1. The V gene's germline CDR1 is MDHEN and CDR2 SYDVKM. V lost 7 bases to trimming and J lost 5 bases; unmatched junction nucleotides: 17. CDR3 length: 16 residues. For the CDR3, the DNA is TGTGCCAGCACCCAAAAGGGGGCTATTTGGGTCGACGAGCAGTACTTC. This sequence encodes CASTQKGAIWVDEQYF.